The present T cell receptor (beta chain) was sequenced within a study of human T cells and chemical hapten exposure. Study-wide results and caveats: No shift was seen in TCRs above 1 in 1000 frequency with DPC sensitization.

The CDR3 loop spans 16 amino acids. CDR1 is MNHNS, CDR2 SASEGT, per germline. Trimming cost V 5 bases and J 7 bases; bases outside gene matches: 7. The template was total RNA from unfractionated whole blood. Separate cDNA molecules received unique molecular identifiers, which the library attached to them. TCRdb fed the 5' RACE reads into MiXCR, producing one record per CDR3 protein. The table includes 100,000 to 120,000 distinct CDR3 sequences, around a fifth detected once. For this clonotype: Its antigen remains unidentified.

The origin of this receptor is a human donor in good health. J is TRBJ2-1 and V is TRBV6-1; 14 bases align to TRBD2. The CDR3 nucleotides read TGTGCCAGCAGTAACCCGACTAGCGGGAGGGGAAATGAGCAGTTCTTC. Protein sequence: CASSNPTSGRGNEQFF.